This entry concerns a single T cell receptor (beta chain). The count of this clone is one. Its binding antigen is unknown. No quality values exist for individual bases; no much larger clone is one base distant. In Seattle, one collaborating source enrolled patients while the infection was active and tracked those patients longitudinally over the course of disease. Whole blood was collected in K2EDTA tubes by collaborating institutions according to the institutions' own protocols. Collaborator samples were shipped for TCRbeta analysis as frozen whole blood, isolated PBMCs, or DNA extracted from either sample type. The immunoSEQ Assay, a bias-controlled multiplex PCR, was used to amplify TCRbeta CDR3 regions from genomic DNA. The study's own analysis went as follows. Nucleated cell counts per sample were estimated from amplification of reference gene primers within the assay. Sequence reads were collapsed and filtered to measure the absolute abundance of every unique TCRbeta CDR3 rearrangement. For each sample, productive Simpson clonality was calculated by taking the square root of Simpson's diversity index across productive rearrangements. Imported from immuneACCESS, the table was reduced by TCRdb to in-frame sequences with V and J called. These copies leave out some clones; in studies compared against another copy, an unresolved V gene accounts for under half, and the cause of the remainder is not known. For V, J and clone size, that table is used; D and trimming come from the DNA. Within this sample are about 430,000 clones, with roughly 90% of them counted one time only. The ten largest clones capture 0.7% to 1% of the sample.

The sample belongs to a study of blood T cell repertoires in COVID-19 (dated by TCRdb to 2018 to 2020). Study-wide context: Samples covering the acute and convalescent phases of COVID-19 were provided by collaborators in the United States, Italy and Spain. The dataset comprised deeply sampled blood TCRbeta repertoires from subjects exposed to, actively infected with, or recovered from COVID-19. Samples came from the ongoing ImmuneRACE study (first 160 participants) plus 1,254 subjects from 6 global collaborators. The repertoires were released in a freely available public database intended as a resource for research on the immune response to SARS-CoV-2. Where HLA class I and class II types were available, the types were taken from metadata supplied by the sample provider, not from assay-based typing. Sample metadata almost always included a de-identified subject ID, COVID-19 status, age in years and sex. The prospective study material was composed of cDNA or gDNA derived from T cells, B-cell-depleted T cells, or PBMCs. Overall results and qualifications from the work: Clinical and demographic metadata were provided uncurated, with the amount varying by source and participant.

Taken from cysteine to phenylalanine, the CDR3 has 16 residues. Only the CDR3 portion is preserved as DNA: 48 bases, with reading frame beginning at the first base. Here V drops 2 bases and J drops 4 bases, and the junction holds 5 bases not matched to any gene. CDR1 and CDR2 were assigned from the germline V gene (reference sequence) as WNHNN and SYGVQD. The sequencing sample was made of peripheral blood. The receptor chain draws on TRBV10-1 and TRBJ2-1, and TRBD2 matches 10 of the central bases. This receptor was obtained from a man aged 18 to 30 with COVID-19, enrolled during active disease. The CDR3: CASSEAGLAEYNEQFF. The nucleotide sequence is given as TGCGCCAGCAGTGAGGCCGGACTAGCGGAGTACAATGAGCAGTTCTTC.